The clone carrying this T cell receptor (beta chain) qualifies as medium-sized. Its cognate antigen is unknown. This CDR3 is 14 amino acids long. Germline CDR1 reads MNHEY; CDR2 reads SVGEGT. With V trimmed by 5 bases and J by 4 bases, 7 bases remained unmatched. This sample is drawn from a study of breast tumors, draining lymph nodes, adjacent tissues. Findings and caveats of the study: Tumors had less TCR diversity than lymph nodes, more than nontumor tissue. Data only fit, rather than demonstrated, lymph node origin of most tumor T cells.

TCRdb re-analysed the multiplex PCR reads in MiXCR, keeping a single row per CDR3 protein. The sample comprises tens of thousands of distinct CDR3 sequences, 50% of which are singletons, and 7.8% rests with the top ten. The TCR was taken from a female donor with breast cancer. Some clones in this sample may be carry-over from other donors' samples. Sample: breast tumor tissue. The rearrangement uses TRBV6-2 or TRBV6-3 and TRBJ2-7, with TRBD1 matching 8 bases. The CDR3 bases are TGTGCCAGCAGTGGAAGGACAGGGCTATACGAGCAGTACTTC. It translates to CASSGRTGLYEQYF.